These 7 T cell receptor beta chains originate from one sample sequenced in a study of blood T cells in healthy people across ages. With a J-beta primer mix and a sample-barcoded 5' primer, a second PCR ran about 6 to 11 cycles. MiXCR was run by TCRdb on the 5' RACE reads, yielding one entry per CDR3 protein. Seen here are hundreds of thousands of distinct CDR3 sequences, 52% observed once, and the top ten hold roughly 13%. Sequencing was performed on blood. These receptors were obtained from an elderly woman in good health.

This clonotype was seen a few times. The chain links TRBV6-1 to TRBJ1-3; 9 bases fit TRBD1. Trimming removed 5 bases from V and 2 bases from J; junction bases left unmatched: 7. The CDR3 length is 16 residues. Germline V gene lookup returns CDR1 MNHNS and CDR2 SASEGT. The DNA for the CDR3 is TGTGCCAGCAGTCGGACAGGGGAGAAGGCTGGAAACACCATATATTTT. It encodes CASSRTGEKAGNTIYF.

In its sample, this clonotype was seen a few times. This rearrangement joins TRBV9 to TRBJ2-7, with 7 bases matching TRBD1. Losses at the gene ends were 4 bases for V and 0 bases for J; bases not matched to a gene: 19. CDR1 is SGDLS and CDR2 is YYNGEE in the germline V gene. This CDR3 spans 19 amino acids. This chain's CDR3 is CASSPRSTTGPRTSYEQYF. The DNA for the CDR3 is TGTGCCAGCAGCCCCCGTAGTACGACAGGGCCCCGTACCTCCTACGAGCAGTACTTC.

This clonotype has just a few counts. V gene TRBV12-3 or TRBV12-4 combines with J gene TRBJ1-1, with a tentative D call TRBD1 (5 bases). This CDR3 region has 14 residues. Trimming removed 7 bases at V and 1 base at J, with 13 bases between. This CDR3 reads CASTGRGRNTEAFF. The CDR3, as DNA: TGTGCCAGCACAGGAAGGGGCCGGAACACTGAAGCTTTCTTT.

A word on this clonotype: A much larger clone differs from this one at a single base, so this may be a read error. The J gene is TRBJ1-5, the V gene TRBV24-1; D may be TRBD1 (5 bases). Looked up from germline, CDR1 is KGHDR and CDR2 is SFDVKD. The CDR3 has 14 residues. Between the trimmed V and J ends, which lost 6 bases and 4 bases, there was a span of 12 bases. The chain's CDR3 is CATSSGTRNQPQHF. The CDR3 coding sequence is TGTGCCACCAGTAGCGGGACTCGAAATCAGCCCCAGCATTTT.

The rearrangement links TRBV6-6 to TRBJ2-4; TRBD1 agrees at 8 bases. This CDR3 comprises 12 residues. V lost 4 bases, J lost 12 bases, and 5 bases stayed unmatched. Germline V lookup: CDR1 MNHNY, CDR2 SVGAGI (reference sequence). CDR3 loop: CASSFLQGDQYF. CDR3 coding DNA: TGTGCCAGCAGTTTTCTACAGGGGGATCAGTACTTC.

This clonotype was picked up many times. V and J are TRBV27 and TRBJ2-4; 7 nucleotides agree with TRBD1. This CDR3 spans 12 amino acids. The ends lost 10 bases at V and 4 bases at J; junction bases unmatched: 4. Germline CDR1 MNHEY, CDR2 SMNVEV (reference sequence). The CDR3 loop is CATGTVKNIQYF. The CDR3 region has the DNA TGTGCCACCGGGACAGTTAAAAACATTCAGTACTTC.

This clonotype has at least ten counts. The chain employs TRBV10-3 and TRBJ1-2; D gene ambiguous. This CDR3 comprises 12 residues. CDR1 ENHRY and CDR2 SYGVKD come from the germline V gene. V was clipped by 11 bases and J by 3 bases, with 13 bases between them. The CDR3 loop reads CAVEGLDYGYTF. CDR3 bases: TGTGCCGTCGAGGGCTTGGACTATGGCTACACCTTC.